This TCR beta chain was documented in a study of regulatory T cells in long-lasting Graves disease. Relying on iRepertoire HTBI primers and Arm-PCR of CDR3 regions, the team built TCR beta libraries. TCRdb passed the multiplex PCR reads through MiXCR, listing each CDR3 protein once. The table records some 440,000 distinct CDR3 sequences, more than 20% of them present only once. Germline loops: CDR1 SNHLY, CDR2 FYNNEI. Trimming took 8 bases from V and 6 from J, leaving 8 bases between them. This CDR3 comprises 11 residues. This clonotype was picked up many times. Documented time point: persistent/refractory GD, antithyroid drugs over 5 years with positive TRAb. The authors made the TCR library using RNA they extracted from PBMCs.

This receptor was obtained from a female donor with Graves disease. The sample was peripheral blood mononuclear cells (PBMCs), taken when the disease was refractory, from a patient treated with antithyroid drugs. This rearrangement joins TRBV2 to TRBJ1-5; no clear D. The CDR3 sequence is CASGSGQPQHF. In nucleotides, the CDR3 is TGTGCCAGCGGGTCAGGTCAGCCCCAGCATTTT.